Listed below are T cell receptor beta chains from one sample, sequenced in a study of regulatory T cells in long-lasting Graves disease. MiXCR, applied by TCRdb to the multiplex PCR reads, yields one record per CDR3 protein. The sample carries almost 450,000 distinct CDR3 sequences, about 15% recorded once. The data also belong to a second study, concerning T cells in Graves' hyperthyroidism and ophthalmopathy.

This specimen consisted of peripheral blood mononuclear cells (PBMCs), obtained at new diagnosis, from a patient treated with antithyroid drugs. The receptors were sampled from a woman aged 25 to 39 with Graves disease. Both conserved end residues are part of each CDR3. Each record gives: CDR3 length, D gene, clone size, V gene, J gene, CDR3 protein, CDR3 DNA. D genes are given only for firm matches. Expanded clones are given a class, and other clones once, few, many or no size at all.

14	TRBD2	NA	TRBV5-5	TRBJ2-1	CASSLFAGGDEQFF	TGTGCCAGCAGCTTGTTCGCGGGAGGAGATGAGCAGTTCTTC
16	TRBD1	many	TRBV12-3/TRBV12-4	TRBJ2-5	CASSLTGGQGKETQYF	TGTGCCAGCAGTTTAACGGGGGGACAGGGGAAAGAGACCCAGTACTTC
15	NA	NA	TRBV30	TRBJ2-2	CAWSVGAGNTGELFF	TGTGCCTGGAGTGTAGGAGCGGGGAACACCGGGGAGCTGTTTTTT
13	TRBD1	many	TRBV15	TRBJ2-7	CATATGISYEQYF	TGTGCCACGGCGACAGGGATCTCCTACGAGCAGTACTTC
16	NA	many	TRBV7-2	TRBJ2-3	CASSLQGAAGRDTQYF	TGTGCCAGCAGCTTGCAGGGGGCAGCGGGGAGAGATACGCAGTATTTT
16	NA	many	TRBV28	TRBJ2-2	CASSQEGAARSGELFF	TGTGCCAGCAGTCAGGAGGGGGCGGCCCGGAGCGGGGAGCTGTTTTTT
13	NA	many	TRBV12-3/TRBV12-4	TRBJ1-3	CASSTYAGNTIYF	TGTGCCAGCAGTACCTACGCTGGAAACACCATATATTTT
13	NA	many	TRBV18	TRBJ2-1	CASSPRFMNEQFF	TGTGCCAGCTCACCACGTTTCATGAATGAGCAGTTCTTC
14	NA	many	TRBV28	TRBJ2-1	CASSFPASLNEQFF	TGTGCCAGCAGTTTCCCCGCTAGCTTGAATGAGCAGTTCTTC
19	TRBD2	many	TRBV6-1	TRBJ2-3	CASSAGTSGHRGRWDTQYF	TGTGCCAGCAGCGCCGGGACTAGCGGTCACAGGGGCCGTTGGGATACGCAGTATTTT
13	NA	many	TRBV12-3/TRBV12-4	TRBJ2-5	CASSFQGGETQYF	TGTGCCAGCAGTTTCCAGGGGGGGGAGACCCAGTACTTC
18	NA	many	TRBV27	TRBJ1-2	CASSRYSPRVVTLYGYTF	TGTGCCAGCAGTAGATATTCCCCCCGGGTCGTCACCCTCTATGGCTACACCTTC
14	NA	NA	TRBV6-9	TRBJ2-2	CASSSRGYTGELFF	TGTGCCAGCAGTTCGCGGGGTTACACCGGGGAGCTGTTTTTT
14	NA	many	TRBV20-1	TRBJ2-7	CSASSSGTHYEQYF	TGCAGTGCTAGCTCCAGCGGAACCCACTACGAGCAGTACTTC
18	TRBD1	many	TRBV3-1	TRBJ1-2	CASSQSGTGGDPNYGYTF	TGTGCCAGCAGCCAATCAGGGACAGGGGGAGATCCTAACTATGGCTACACCTTC
15	TRBD1	many	TRBV7-2	TRBJ2-5	CASSPMGQGVETQYF	TGTGCCAGCAGCCCGATGGGACAGGGGGTAGAGACCCAGTACTTC
14	NA	many	TRBV20-1	TRBJ2-2	CSARSGTNTGELFF	TGCAGTGCTAGGAGCGGCACGAACACCGGGGAGCTGTTTTTT
13	TRBD1	many	TRBV30	TRBJ2-2	CAWSEDRAGELFF	TGTGCCTGGAGTGAGGACAGGGCCGGTGAGCTGTTTTTT
14	NA	many	TRBV18	TRBJ2-2	CASSPGGAAGELFF	TGTGCCAGCTCACCGGGCGGGGCCGCCGGGGAGCTGTTTTTT
16	NA	NA	TRBV19	TRBJ2-7	CASSLLGSRDLDEQYF	TGTGCCAGCAGCTTACTAGGTTCGCGGGATCTAGACGAGCAGTACTTC
15	NA	NA	TRBV4-2	TRBJ1-2	CASSQQPTGDYGYTF	TGTGCCAGCAGCCAGCAGCCGACGGGGGACTATGGCTACACCTTC
17	TRBD2	many	TRBV2	TRBJ2-5	CASRPGLAGVYRETQYF	TGTGCCAGCAGGCCCGGACTAGCGGGAGTTTATAGAGAGACCCAGTACTTC
14	NA	many	TRBV28	TRBJ1-2	CASSLPGVSYGYTF	TGTGCCAGCAGTCTCCCAGGCGTCAGCTATGGCTACACCTTC
17	TRBD2	NA	TRBV18	TRBJ2-3	CASSPPGLAGGDDTQYF	TGTGCCAGCTCACCACCGGGACTAGCGGGAGGGGACGATACGCAGTATTTT
14	NA	few	TRBV6-1	TRBJ1-2	CASVPGTESYGYTF	TGTGCCAGCGTACCCGGGACGGAGTCCTATGGCTACACCTTC
15	TRBD2	NA	TRBV5-6	TRBJ2-7	CASSLELAGVREQYF	TGTGCCAGCAGCTTGGAGCTAGCGGGAGTTCGCGAGCAGTACTTC
16	NA	NA	TRBV6-1	TRBJ2-7	CASSERARMSSYEQYF	TGTGCCAGCAGTGAACGGGCGCGCATGAGCTCCTACGAGCAGTACTTC
12	NA	NA	TRBV6-1	TRBJ2-7	CASGGTSYEQYF	TGTGCCAGCGGGGGAACCTCCTACGAGCAGTACTTC
16	NA	few	TRBV11-1	TRBJ2-6	CASSQEKGSGANVLTF	TGTGCCAGCAGCCAAGAGAAGGGCTCTGGGGCCAACGTCCTGACTTTC
11	NA	NA	TRBV29-1	TRBJ2-2	CSARGKGELFF	TGCAGCGCCCGGGGGAAAGGGGAGCTGTTTTTT
18	TRBD2	NA	TRBV25-1	TRBJ2-1	CASSTPGLIAGAYNEQFF	TGTGCCAGCAGTACTCCGGGCCTTATAGCGGGAGCCTACAATGAGCAGTTCTTC
15	TRBD2	NA	TRBV9	TRBJ2-1	CASSVATLAGERQFF	TGTGCCAGCAGCGTAGCTACACTAGCGGGAGAACGGCAGTTCTTC
11	NA	many	TRBV11-2	TRBJ2-7	CASSWGYEQYF	TGTGCCAGCAGTTGGGGCTACGAGCAGTACTTC
18	TRBD1	few	TRBV5-1	TRBJ1-1	CASSFPGGASLGTSEAFF	TGCGCCAGCAGCTTCCCAGGGGGGGCCTCACTTGGGACCTCTGAAGCTTTCTTT
13	NA	many	TRBV2	TRBJ2-3	CASSSGGGDTQYF	TGTGCCAGCAGTTCAGGGGGAGGAGATACGCAGTATTTT
11	NA	many	TRBV27	TRBJ2-1	CASSSPAEQFF	TGTGCCAGCAGTAGCCCAGCTGAGCAGTTCTTC
16	NA	few	TRBV24-1	TRBJ2-1	CATGGGRGDSYNEQFF	TGTGCCACGGGCGGAGGACGGGGAGACTCCTACAATGAGCAGTTCTTC
13	TRBD1	NA	TRBV6-1	TRBJ1-2	CASQAGGSYGYTF	TGTGCCAGTCAAGCAGGGGGTTCCTATGGCTACACCTTC
15	TRBD1	NA	TRBV11-2	TRBJ1-2	CASILNPGQDYGYTF	TGTGCCAGCATCCTAAACCCGGGACAGGACTATGGCTACACCTTC
16	TRBD2	many	TRBV3-1	TRBJ2-1	CASSQGAVAGVNEQFF	TGTGCCAGCAGCCAAGGAGCGGTAGCGGGTGTCAATGAGCAGTTCTTC
14	TRBD1	many	TRBV7-2	TRBJ2-7	CASSPGTGSYEQYF	TGTGCCAGCAGTCCCGGGACAGGCTCCTACGAGCAGTACTTC
18	TRBD2	NA	TRBV19	TRBJ2-1	CASRGGSGTLSSYNEQFF	TGTGCCAGTAGGGGAGGTAGCGGGACTCTTAGCTCCTACAATGAGCAGTTCTTC
13	NA	NA	TRBV14	TRBJ2-7	CASSLRDLYEQYF	TGTGCCAGCAGCCTTCGTGACCTGTACGAGCAGTACTTC
11	TRBD2	many	TRBV20-1	TRBJ2-1	CSAFQGGARFF	TGCAGTGCTTTTCAGGGAGGGGCTCGGTTCTTC
15	NA	NA	TRBV29-1	TRBJ2-1	CSVVAARGLRGEQFF	TGCAGCGTTGTAGCGGCCAGGGGCCTAAGGGGTGAGCAGTTCTTC
17	TRBD2	many	TRBV7-2	TRBJ2-5	CASSRGLAGGWWETQYF	TGTGCCAGCAGCCGAGGGCTAGCGGGAGGTTGGTGGGAGACCCAGTACTTC
12	TRBD2	NA	TRBV2	TRBJ2-5	CASSEGLAGWDF	TGTGCCAGCAGTGAAGGACTAGCGGGGTGGGACTTC